This T cell receptor (beta chain) derives from a study of T cell repertoires in cytomegalovirus infection. TCRdb recomputed calls from the reads with MiXCR, one row per CDR3 protein. The sample includes nearly 550,000 distinct CDR3 sequences, 16% of them seen just once. The CDR3 contains 15 residues. Germline lookup yields CDR1 MNHEY and CDR2 SVGAGI. V was cut by 0 bases and J by 4 bases, with 12 bases left in between. This clonotype was detected only a few times. The gene calls are TRBV6-5 and TRBJ1-2, with D uncertain. Sample: CD8+ T cells from PBMCs. This receptor was taken from a human donor in good health (CMV status not recorded). Some clones in this sample may be carry-over from other donors' samples. CDR3 DNA: TGTGCCAGCAGTTACTCCCCCTCTGGCTTCTATGGCTACACCTTC. It translates to CASSYSPSGFYGYTF.